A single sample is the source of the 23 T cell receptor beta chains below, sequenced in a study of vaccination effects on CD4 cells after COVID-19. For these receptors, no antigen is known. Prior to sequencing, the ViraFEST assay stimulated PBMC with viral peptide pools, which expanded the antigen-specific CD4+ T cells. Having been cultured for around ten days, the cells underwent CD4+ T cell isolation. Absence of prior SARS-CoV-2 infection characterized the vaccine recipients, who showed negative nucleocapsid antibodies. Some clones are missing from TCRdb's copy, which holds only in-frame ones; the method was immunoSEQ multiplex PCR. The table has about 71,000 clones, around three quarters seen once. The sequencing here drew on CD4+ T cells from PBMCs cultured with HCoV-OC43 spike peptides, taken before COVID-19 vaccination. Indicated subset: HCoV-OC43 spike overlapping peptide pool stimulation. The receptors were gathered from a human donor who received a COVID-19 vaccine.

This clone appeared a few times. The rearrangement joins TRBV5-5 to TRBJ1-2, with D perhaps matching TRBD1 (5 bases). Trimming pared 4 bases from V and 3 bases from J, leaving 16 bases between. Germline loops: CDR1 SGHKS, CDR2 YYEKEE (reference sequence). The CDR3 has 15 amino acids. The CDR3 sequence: CASSRSTRGDYGYTF. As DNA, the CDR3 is TGTGCCAGCAGCCGGTCCACGAGGGGAGACTATGGCTACACCTTC.

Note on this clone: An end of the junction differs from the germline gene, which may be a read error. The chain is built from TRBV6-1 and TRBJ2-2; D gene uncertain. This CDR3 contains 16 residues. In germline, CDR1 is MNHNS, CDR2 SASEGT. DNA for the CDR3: TGTGCCAGCAGGGAAGCAAAAAGCGCGAACACCGGGGAGCTGTTTTTT. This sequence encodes CASREAKSANTGELFF.

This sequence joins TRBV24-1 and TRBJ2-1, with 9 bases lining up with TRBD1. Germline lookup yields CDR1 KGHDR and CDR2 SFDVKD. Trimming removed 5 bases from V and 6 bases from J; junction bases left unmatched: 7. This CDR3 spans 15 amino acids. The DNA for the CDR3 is TGTGCCACCAGTGGTCAACAGGGGGCGGTCAATGAGCAGTTCTTC. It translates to CATSGQQGAVNEQFF.

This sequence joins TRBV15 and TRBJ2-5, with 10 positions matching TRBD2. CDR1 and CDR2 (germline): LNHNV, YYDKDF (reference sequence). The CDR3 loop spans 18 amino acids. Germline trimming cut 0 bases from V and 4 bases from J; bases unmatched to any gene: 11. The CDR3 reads CATSRDPSGGAWVETQYF. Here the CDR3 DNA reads TGTGCCACCAGCAGAGATCCCAGCGGGGGGGCCTGGGTAGAGACCCAGTACTTC. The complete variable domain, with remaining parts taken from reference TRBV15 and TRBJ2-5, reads DAMVIQNPRYQVTQFGKPVTLSCSQTLNHNVMYWYQQKSSQAPKLLFHYYDKDFNNEADTPDNFQSRRPNTSFCFLDIRSPGLGDTAMYLCATSRDPSGGAWVETQYFGPGTRLLVL.

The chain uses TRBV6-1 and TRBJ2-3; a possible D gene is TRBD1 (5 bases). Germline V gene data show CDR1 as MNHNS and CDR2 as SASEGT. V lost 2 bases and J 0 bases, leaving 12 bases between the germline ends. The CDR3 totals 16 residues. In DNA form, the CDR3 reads TGTGCCAGCAGTGAATGGTCAGGGTCTAGCACAGATACGCAGTATTTT. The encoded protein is CASSEWSGSSTDTQYF.

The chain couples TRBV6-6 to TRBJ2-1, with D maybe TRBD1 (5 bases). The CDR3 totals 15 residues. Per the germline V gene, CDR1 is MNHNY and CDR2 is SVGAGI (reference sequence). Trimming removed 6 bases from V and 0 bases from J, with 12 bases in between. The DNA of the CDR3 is TGTGCCAGCAGCGAACAGGAACCCTCCTACAATGAGCAGTTCTTC. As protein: CASSEQEPSYNEQFF.

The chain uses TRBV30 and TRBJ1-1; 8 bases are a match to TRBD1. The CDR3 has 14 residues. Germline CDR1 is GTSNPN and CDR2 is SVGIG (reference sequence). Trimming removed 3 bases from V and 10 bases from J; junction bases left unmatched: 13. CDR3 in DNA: TGTGCCTGGAGACATGGAGGCAGGGGGCCCGGAGCTTTCTTT. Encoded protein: CAWRHGGRGPGAFF.

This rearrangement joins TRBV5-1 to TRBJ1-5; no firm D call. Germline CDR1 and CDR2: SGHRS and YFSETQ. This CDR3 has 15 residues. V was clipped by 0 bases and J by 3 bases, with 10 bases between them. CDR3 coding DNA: TGCGCCAGCAGCTTGGGGGCAGTGGCCAATCAGCCCCAGCATTTT. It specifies CASSLGAVANQPQHF.

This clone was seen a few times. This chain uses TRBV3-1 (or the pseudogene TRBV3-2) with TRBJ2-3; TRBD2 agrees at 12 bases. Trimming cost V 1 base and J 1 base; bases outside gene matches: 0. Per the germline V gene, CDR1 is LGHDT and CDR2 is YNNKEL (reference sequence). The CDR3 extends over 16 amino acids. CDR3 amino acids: CASSQGTSGGTDTQYF. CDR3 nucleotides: TGTGCCAGCAGCCAAGGGACTAGCGGGGGCACAGATACGCAGTATTTT.

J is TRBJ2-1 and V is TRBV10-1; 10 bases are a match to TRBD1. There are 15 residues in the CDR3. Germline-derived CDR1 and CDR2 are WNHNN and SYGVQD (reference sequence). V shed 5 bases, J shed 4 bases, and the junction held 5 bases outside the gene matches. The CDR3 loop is CASSLGQGLYNEQFF. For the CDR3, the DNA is TGCGCCAGCAGTTTGGGACAGGGGCTTTACAATGAGCAGTTCTTC.

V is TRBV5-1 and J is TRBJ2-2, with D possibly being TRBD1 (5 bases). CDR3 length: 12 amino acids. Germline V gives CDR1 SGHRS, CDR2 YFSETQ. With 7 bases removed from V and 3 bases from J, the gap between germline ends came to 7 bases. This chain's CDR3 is CASGAYTGELFF. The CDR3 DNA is TGCGCCAGCGGGGCATACACCGGGGAGCTGTTTTTT. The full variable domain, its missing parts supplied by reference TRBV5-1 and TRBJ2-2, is KAGVTQTPRYLIKTRGQQVTLSCSPISGHRSVSWYQQTPGQGLQFLFEYFSETQRNKGNFPGRFSGRQFSNSRSEMNVSTLELGDSALYLCASGAYTGELFFGEGSRLTVL.

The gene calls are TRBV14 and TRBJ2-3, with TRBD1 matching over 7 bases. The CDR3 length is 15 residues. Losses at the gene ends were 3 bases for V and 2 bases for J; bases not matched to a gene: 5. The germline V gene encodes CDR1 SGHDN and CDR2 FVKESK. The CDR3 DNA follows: TGTGCCAGCAGCCATTTGGGACAGAACACAGATACGCAGTATTTT. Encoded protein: CASSHLGQNTDTQYF.

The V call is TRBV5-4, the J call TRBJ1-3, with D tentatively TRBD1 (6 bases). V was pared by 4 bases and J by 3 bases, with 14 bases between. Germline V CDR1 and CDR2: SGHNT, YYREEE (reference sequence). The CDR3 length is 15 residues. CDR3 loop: CASSQATGYGNTIYF. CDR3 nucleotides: TGTGCCAGCAGCCAAGCGACAGGATATGGAAACACCATATATTTT.

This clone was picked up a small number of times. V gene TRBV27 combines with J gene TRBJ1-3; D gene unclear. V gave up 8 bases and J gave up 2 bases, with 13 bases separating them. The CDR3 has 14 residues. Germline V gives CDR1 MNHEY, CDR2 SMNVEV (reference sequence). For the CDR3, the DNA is TGTGCCAGCGGGGAAAGTCCGACTGGAAACACCATATATTTT. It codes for CASGESPTGNTIYF.

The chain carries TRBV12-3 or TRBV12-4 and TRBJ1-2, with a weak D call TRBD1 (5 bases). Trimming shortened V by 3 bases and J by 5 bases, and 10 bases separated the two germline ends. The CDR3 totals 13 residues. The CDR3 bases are TGTGCCAGCAGTTTGGCAGGGAGGTATGGCTACACCTTC. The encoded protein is CASSLAGRYGYTF.

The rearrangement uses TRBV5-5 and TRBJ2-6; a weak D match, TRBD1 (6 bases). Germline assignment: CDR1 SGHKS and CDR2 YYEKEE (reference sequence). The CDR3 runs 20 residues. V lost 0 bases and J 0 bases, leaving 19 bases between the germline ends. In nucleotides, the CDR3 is TGTGCCAGCAGCTTGGCCCTTCGGACAGTGGGCATCTCTGGGGCCAACGTCCTGACTTTC. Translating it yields CASSLALRTVGISGANVLTF. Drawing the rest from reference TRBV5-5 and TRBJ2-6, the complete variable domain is DAGVTQSPTHLIKTRGQQVTLRCSPISGHKSVSWYQQVLGQGPQFIFQYYEKEERGRGNFPDRFSARQFPNYSSELNVNALLLGDSALYLCASSLALRTVGISGANVLTFGAGSRLTVL.

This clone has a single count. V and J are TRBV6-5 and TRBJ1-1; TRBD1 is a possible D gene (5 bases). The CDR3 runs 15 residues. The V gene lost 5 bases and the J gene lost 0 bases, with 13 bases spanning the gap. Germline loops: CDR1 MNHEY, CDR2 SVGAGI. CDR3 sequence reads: CASSRPGLLNTEAFF. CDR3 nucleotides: TGTGCCAGCAGTCGTCCGGGACTTCTGAACACTGAAGCTTTCTTT.

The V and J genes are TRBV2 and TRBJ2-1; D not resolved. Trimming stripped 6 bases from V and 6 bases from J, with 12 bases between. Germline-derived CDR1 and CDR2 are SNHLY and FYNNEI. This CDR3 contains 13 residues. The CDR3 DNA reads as TGTGCCAGCAGCGGGCTAGGGCCCAATGAGCAGTTCTTC. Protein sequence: CASSGLGPNEQFF. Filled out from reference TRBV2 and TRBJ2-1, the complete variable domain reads EPEVTQTPSHQVTQMGQEVILRCVPISNHLYFYWYRQILGQKVEFLVSFYNNEISEKSEIFDDQFSVERPDGSNFTLKIRSTKLEDSAMYFCASSGLGPNEQFFGPGTRLTVL.

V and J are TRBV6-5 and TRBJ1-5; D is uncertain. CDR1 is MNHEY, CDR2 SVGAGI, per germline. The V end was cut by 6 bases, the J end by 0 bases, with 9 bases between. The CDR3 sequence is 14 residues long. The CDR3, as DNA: TGTGCCAGCAGACCGGCGCATAGCAATCAGCCCCAGCATTTT. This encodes CASRPAHSNQPQHF.

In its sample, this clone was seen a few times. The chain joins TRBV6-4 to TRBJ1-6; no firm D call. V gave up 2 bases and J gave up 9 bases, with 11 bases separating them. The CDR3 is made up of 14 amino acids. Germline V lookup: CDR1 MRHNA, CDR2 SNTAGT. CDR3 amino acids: CASSDGLGSSPLHF. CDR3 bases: TGTGCCAGCAGTGACGGACTGGGGAGTTCACCCCTCCACTTT.

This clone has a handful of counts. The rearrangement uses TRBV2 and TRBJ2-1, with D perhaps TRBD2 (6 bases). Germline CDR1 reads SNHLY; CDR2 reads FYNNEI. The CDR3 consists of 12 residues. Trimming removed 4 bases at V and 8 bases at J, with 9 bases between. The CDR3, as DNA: TGTGCCAGCAGTGTGGGAGGCCATGAGCAGTTCTTC. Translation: CASSVGGHEQFF.

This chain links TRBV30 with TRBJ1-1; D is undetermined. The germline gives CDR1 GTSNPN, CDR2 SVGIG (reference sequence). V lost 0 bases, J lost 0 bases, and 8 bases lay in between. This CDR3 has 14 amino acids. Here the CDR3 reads CAWSVKGLNTEAFF. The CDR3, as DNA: TGTGCCTGGAGTGTAAAGGGATTGAACACTGAAGCTTTCTTT.

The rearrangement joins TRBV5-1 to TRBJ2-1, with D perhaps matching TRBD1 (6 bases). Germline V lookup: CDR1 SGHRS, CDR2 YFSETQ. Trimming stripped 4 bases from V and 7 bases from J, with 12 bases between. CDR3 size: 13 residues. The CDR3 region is CASSPWTENEQFF. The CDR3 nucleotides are TGCGCCAGCAGCCCTTGGACAGAAAATGAGCAGTTCTTC.